The rows below give T cell receptor beta chains drawn from one sample of a study of blood T cell repertoires in COVID-19. Profiling relied on immunoSEQ multiplex PCR, and the TCRdb table lists in-frame clones only, not all of them. The repertoire holds 350,000 to 450,000 clones, with about 88% as singletons. Material for sequencing was PBMCs or T cells enriched from blood (not recorded which). The receptors derive from a woman aged 18-30 years who had been exposed to COVID-19. The CDR3 runs from the conserved cysteine through the conserved F or W. D genes are given only for firm matches. The size field is filled for only some rows; it gives once, few, many or a size class.

j_call	d_call	v_call	clone_size	cdr3_aa	cdr3_nt
TRBJ2-4	TRBD1	TRBV5-8	-	CASSFQFTTGGKNIQYF	TGTGCCAGCAGCTTTCAGTTTACTACAGGGGGAAAAAACATTCAGTACTTC
TRBJ2-3	-	TRBV6-2/TRBV6-3	-	CASSYREITTDTQYF	TGTGCCAGCAGTTATCGGGAGATAACCACAGATACGCAGTATTTT
TRBJ1-4	TRBD1	TRBV7-9	-	CASSLHTGGEKLFF	TGTGCCAGCAGCTTACACACAGGGGGTGAAAAACTGTTTTTT
TRBJ2-3	-	TRBV7-3	-	CASSLWGRGTDTQYF	TGTGCCAGCAGCTTATGGGGGCGGGGCACAGATACGCAGTATTTT
TRBJ2-1	TRBD1	TRBV2	-	CASTPGQGLQEQFF	TGTGCCAGCACACCGGGACAGGGCCTTCAGGAGCAGTTCTTC
TRBJ2-1	-	TRBV28	few	CASSLPGAGNEQFF	TGTGCCAGCAGTTTACCTGGGGCAGGTAATGAGCAGTTCTTC
TRBJ2-6	-	TRBV6-4	-	CASSRGAGANVLTF	TGTGCCAGCAGTCGGGGTGCCGGGGCCAACGTCCTGACTTTC
TRBJ2-2	-	TRBV28	-	CASRATDSSDTGELFF	TGTGCCAGCAGGGCTACCGACTCCTCGGACACCGGGGAGCTGTTTTTT
TRBJ1-3	-	TRBV20-1	-	CSASAGNTIYF	TGCAGTGCTAGTGCGGGAAACACCATATATTTT
TRBJ1-6	TRBD1	TRBV5-1	few	CASSSLLQGVRSPLHF	TGCGCCAGCAGCTCTTTATTACAGGGGGTTAGGTCACCCCTCCACTTT
TRBJ2-3	TRBD2	TRBV24-1	-	CATSDPTGGFTDTQYF	TGTGCCACCAGTGACCCCACGGGGGGGTTCACAGATACGCAGTATTTT
TRBJ2-2	-	TRBV5-5	-	CASSTRGILTGELFF	TGTGCCAGCAGCACGAGGGGGATACTCACCGGGGAGCTGTTTTTT
TRBJ1-1	-	TRBV3-1/TRBV3-2	-	CASSQAGTLYYEAFF	TGTGCCAGCAGCCAAGCCGGGACACTTTATTATGAAGCTTTCTTT
TRBJ2-1	TRBD2	TRBV4-1	-	CASSQVDFDRTSGRDLNEQFF	TGCGCCAGCAGCCAAGTAGACTTCGATCGGACTAGCGGGAGGGATCTAAATGAGCAGTTCTTC
TRBJ1-4	TRBD1	TRBV9	-	CASGPEGATNEKLFF	TGTGCCAGCGGCCCGGAGGGGGCGACTAATGAAAAACTGTTTTTT
TRBJ1-1	-	TRBV9	once	CASTIGSGQTNTEAFF	TGTGCCAGCACAATAGGAAGTGGGCAGACAAACACTGAAGCTTTCTTT
TRBJ2-4	-	TRBV7-9	-	CASSLAQPGPGIYIQYF	TGTGCCAGCAGCTTAGCGCAGCCTGGGCCCGGGATTTACATTCAGTACTTC
TRBJ2-2	TRBD1	TRBV24-1	-	CATSDLQADRVTNTGELFF	TGTGCCACCAGTGATTTGCAAGCCGACAGGGTAACGAACACCGGGGAGCTGTTTTTT
TRBJ2-5	TRBD1	TRBV4-1	-	CASSRTGKETQYF	TGCGCCAGCAGCCGGACAGGGAAGGAGACCCAGTACTTC
TRBJ2-7	TRBD1	TRBV11-2	-	CASSPGQGYEQYF	TGTGCCAGCAGCCCCGGACAGGGCTACGAGCAGTACTTC
TRBJ2-1	-	TRBV4-2	-	CASSQEAGYNEQFF	TGTGCCAGCAGCCAGGAAGCGGGCTACAATGAGCAGTTCTTC
TRBJ2-7	-	TRBV7-8	once	CASTINEAYTYEQYF	TGTGCCAGCACCATTAACGAAGCGTATACCTACGAGCAGTACTTC
TRBJ1-4	-	TRBV6-5	-	CASSYRAGEKLFF	TGTGCCAGCAGTTACAGGGCGGGTGAAAAACTGTTTTTT
TRBJ2-7	TRBD2	TRBV5-1	once	CASSFQTSGSYEQYF	TGCGCCAGCAGCTTCCAGACTAGCGGGAGCTACGAGCAGTACTTC
TRBJ2-7	TRBD2	TRBV6-2/TRBV6-3	few	CASSGGRLAVIYEQYF	TGTGCCAGCAGTGGGGGTCGACTAGCGGTTATCTACGAGCAGTACTTC
TRBJ1-5	TRBD1	TRBV4-1	-	CASSRGQGDQPQHF	TGCGCCAGCAGCAGAGGACAGGGCGATCAGCCCCAGCATTTT
TRBJ2-2	TRBD1	TRBV19	-	CASSEIGQGDTGELFF	TGTGCCAGTAGTGAGATTGGACAGGGCGACACCGGGGAGCTGTTTTTT
TRBJ2-4	TRBD1	TRBV5-1	-	CASRDRENIQYF	TGCGCCAGCAGAGACAGGGAAAACATTCAGTACTTC
TRBJ2-7	-	TRBV4-1	-	CASSQDSRGGSYEQYF	TGCGCCAGCAGCCAAGATTCTCGTGGAGGGTCCTACGAGCAGTACTTC
TRBJ2-7	TRBD2	TRBV11-2	-	CASSPTAGGYEQYF	TGTGCCAGCAGCCCCACCGCGGGGGGGTACGAGCAGTACTTC
TRBJ1-3	-	TRBV10-1	-	CASSLTGSGNTIYF	TGCGCCAGCAGTCTGACAGGCTCTGGAAACACCATATATTTT
TRBJ1-2	-	TRBV28	-	CASSFIPTPNYGYTF	TGTGCCAGCAGTTTTATACCCACACCTAACTATGGCTACACCTTC
TRBJ1-1	-	TRBV4-1	-	CASSHTKTVNTEAFF	TGCGCCAGCAGCCATACTAAGACAGTAAACACTGAAGCTTTCTTT
TRBJ2-5	TRBD2	TRBV9	-	CASSVVGLPQETQYF	TGTGCCAGCAGCGTAGTGGGACTACCGCAAGAGACCCAGTACTTC
TRBJ1-4	-	TRBV5-6	-	CASSPALLGAANEKLFF	TGTGCCAGCAGCCCAGCCCTCCTGGGGGCGGCTAATGAAAAACTGTTTTTT
TRBJ2-1	-	TRBV4-1	once	CASSQDMRLRLGRTYNEQFF	TGCGCCAGCAGCCAAGATATGAGGTTGCGACTAGGCAGGACCTACAATGAGCAGTTCTTC
TRBJ1-6	-	TRBV4-3	-	CASSQDGFRESLTLHF	TGCGCCAGCAGCCAAGATGGGTTTAGGGAGTCCCTCACCCTCCACTTT
TRBJ1-3	-	TRBV18	-	CASSPPPGKGNTIYF	TGTGCCAGCTCACCACCGCCAGGGAAAGGAAACACCATATATTTT
TRBJ2-7	TRBD2	TRBV6-1	-	CASSERTSGIYEQYF	TGTGCCAGCAGTGAACGGACTAGCGGGATCTACGAGCAGTACTTC
TRBJ2-7	-	TRBV5-1	-	CASSVQSYEQYF	TGCGCCAGCAGCGTACAGTCATACGAGCAGTACTTC
TRBJ2-7	TRBD2	TRBV6-1	-	CASSERTSGYEQYF	TGTGCCAGCAGTGAAAGGACTAGCGGCTACGAGCAGTACTTC
TRBJ1-5	-	TRBV3-1/TRBV3-2	-	CASSGPGNQPQHF	TGTGCCAGCAGCGGGCCGGGGAATCAGCCCCAGCATTTT
TRBJ2-1	-	TRBV2	-	CASPRSGNYNEQFF	TGTGCCAGCCCCCGCTCCGGTAACTACAATGAGCAGTTCTTC
TRBJ2-7	-	TRBV28	-	CASSYKSYEQYF	TGTGCCAGCAGTTACAAGTCCTACGAGCAGTACTTC
TRBJ1-1	-	TRBV6-5	-	CASSYSSYGEAFF	TGTGCCAGCAGTTACTCGAGCTACGGGGAAGCTTTCTTT
TRBJ2-1	TRBD2	TRBV9	-	CASRATGTTYSYNEQFF	TGTGCCAGCAGGGCCACCGGGACTACCTACTCCTACAATGAGCAGTTCTTC
TRBJ2-1	-	TRBV7-9	-	CATHRLGNNEQFF	TGTGCCACCCATCGACTAGGCAACAATGAGCAGTTCTTC
TRBJ2-7	-	TRBV12-5	-	CASGLAGGLLVAFYEQYF	TGTGCTAGTGGTTTGGCAGGCGGGTTACTAGTAGCCTTCTACGAGCAGTACTTC
TRBJ1-2	TRBD1	TRBV6-5	-	CASSSHRGGGYTF	TGTGCCAGCAGTTCACACAGGGGTGGCGGCTACACCTTC
TRBJ1-5	-	TRBV27	-	CASILFPGGGQPQHF	TGTGCCAGCATCCTATTCCCGGGAGGGGGTCAGCCCCAGCATTTT
TRBJ2-3	TRBD2	TRBV4-3	-	CASSLLWAGEPRSTDTQYF	TGCGCCAGCAGCCTCCTCTGGGCGGGGGAGCCACGATCCACAGATACGCAGTATTTT
TRBJ2-7	-	TRBV19	-	CASSGVPYEQYF	TGTGCCAGTAGCGGGGTTCCCTACGAGCAGTACTTC
TRBJ2-1	TRBD2	TRBV7-9	once	CASSLLAGGLYNEQFF	TGTGCCAGCAGCCTACTAGCGGGGGGGCTATACAATGAGCAGTTCTTC
TRBJ1-6	-	TRBV6-5	-	CASSLQDNSPLHF	TGTGCCAGCAGTTTACAGGATAATTCACCCCTCCACTTT
TRBJ2-2	-	TRBV2	-	CASSEITGELFF	TGTGCCAGCAGCGAGATTACCGGGGAGCTGTTTTTT
TRBJ1-1	-	TRBV20-1	few	CSALRGPEAFF	TGCAGTGCTCTCAGGGGCCCCGAAGCTTTCTTT
TRBJ2-1	TRBD2	TRBV7-2	-	CASSFTSGGMYNEQFF	TGTGCCAGCAGCTTCACTAGCGGGGGAATGTACAATGAGCAGTTCTTC
TRBJ2-7	-	TRBV19	-	CASSIVFRGFQPGGSSYEQYF	TGTGCCAGTAGTATAGTGTTTAGGGGTTTTCAGCCCGGCGGCAGCTCCTACGAGCAGTACTTC